This T cell receptor (beta chain) originates from a study of early T cells in non-severe SARS-CoV-2 infection. Study summary: Bulk RNA isolated from unsorted whole blood underwent sequencing; chains were not paired. Study-wide points: Comparison of clonotypes with VDJdb favored anti-spike CD8 responses while missing private and CD4 specificities.

V lost 1 base to trimming and J lost 0 bases; unmatched junction nucleotides: 2. The CDR3 covers 16 residues. Germline CDR1 is LGHDT and CDR2 is YNNKEL (reference sequence). This clonotype was seen more than once but under ten times. The antigen remains undetermined. Unique molecular identifiers were added to individual cDNA molecules. Via MiXCR, TCRdb re-called the 5' RACE reads, giving one row per CDR3 protein. The sample holds tens of thousands of distinct CDR3 sequences; about 6.3% are singletons and the top ten take 5% to 7%. The TCR was taken from an adult who was a healthcare worker with PCR-confirmed SARS-CoV-2 infection or an uninfected control (not recorded which). The chain links TRBV3-1 to TRBJ1-5; 8 bases are a match to TRBD1. The sequenced material came from whole blood. The CDR3 region has the DNA TGTGCCAGCAGCCAAGCAGGGGGCAATAGCAATCAGCCCCAGCATTTT. Its translation is CASSQAGGNSNQPQHF. The full variable domain, rest sourced from reference TRBV3-1 and TRBJ1-5, is DTAVSQTPKYLVTQMGNDKSIKCEQNLGHDTMYWYKQDSKKFLKIMFSYNNKELIINETVPNRFSPKSPDKAHLNLHINSLELGDSAVYFCASSQAGGNSNQPQHFGDGTRLSIL.